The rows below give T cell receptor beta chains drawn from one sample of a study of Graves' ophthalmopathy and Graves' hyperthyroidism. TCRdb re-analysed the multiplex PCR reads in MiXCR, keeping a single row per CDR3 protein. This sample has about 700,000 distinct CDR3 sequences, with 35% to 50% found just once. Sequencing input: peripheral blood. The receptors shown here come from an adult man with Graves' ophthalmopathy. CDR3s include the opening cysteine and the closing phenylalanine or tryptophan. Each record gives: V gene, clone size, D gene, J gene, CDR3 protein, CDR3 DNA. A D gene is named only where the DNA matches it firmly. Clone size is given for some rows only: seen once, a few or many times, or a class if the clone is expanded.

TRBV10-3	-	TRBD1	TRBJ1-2	CAIRGDRDYGYTF	TGTGCCATCAGGGGGGACAGGGACTATGGCTACACCTTC
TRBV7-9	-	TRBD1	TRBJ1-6	CASSPETGTSPLHF	TGCGCCAGCAGCCCGGAGACAGGGACTTCACCCCTCCACTTT
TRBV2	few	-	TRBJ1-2	CASSPFREDGYTF	TGTGCCAGCTCACCGTTCAGGGAGGATGGCTACACCTTC
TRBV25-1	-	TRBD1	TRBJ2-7	CASRGTVYPYEQYF	TGTGCCAGCAGGGGGACAGTTTACCCCTACGAGCAGTACTTC
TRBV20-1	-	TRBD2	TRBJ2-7	CSAAPPGGGLGTYEQYF	TGCAGTGCTGCCCCCCCTGGCGGGGGGCTGGGCACCTACGAGCAGTACTTC
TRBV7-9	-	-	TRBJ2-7	CASGPTRMTSSYEQYF	TGTGCCAGCGGCCCCACACGCATGACTAGTAGTTACGAGCAGTACTTC
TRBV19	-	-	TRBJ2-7	CASSNDREGEQYF	TGTGCCAGTAGTAATGACAGGGAGGGCGAGCAGTACTTC
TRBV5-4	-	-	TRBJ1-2	CASSLVAGVVRGYTF	TGTGCCAGCAGCTTGGTTGCCGGGGTTGTGCGAGGCTACACCTTC
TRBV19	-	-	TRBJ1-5	CASSIDLDQPQHF	TGTGCCAGTAGTATAGATTTGGATCAGCCCCAGCATTTT
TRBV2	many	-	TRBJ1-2	CASSGTGGPYGYTF	TGTGCCAGCAGTGGCACGGGGGGGCCCTATGGCTACACCTTC
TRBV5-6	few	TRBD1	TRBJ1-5	CASSSRQGDQPQHF	TGTGCCAGCAGCTCACGACAGGGGGATCAGCCCCAGCATTTT
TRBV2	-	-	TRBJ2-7	CASSKKGLGTEQYF	TGTGCCAGCAGTAAAAAAGGGCTTGGGACCGAGCAGTACTTC
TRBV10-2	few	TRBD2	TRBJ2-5	CASNFRGGETQYF	TGCGCCAGCAATTTCCGGGGAGGGGAGACCCAGTACTTC
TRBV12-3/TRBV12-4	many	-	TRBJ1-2	CAAGGLGFVGYTF	TGTGCCGCTGGGGGGCTTGGGTTTGTGGGCTACACCTTC